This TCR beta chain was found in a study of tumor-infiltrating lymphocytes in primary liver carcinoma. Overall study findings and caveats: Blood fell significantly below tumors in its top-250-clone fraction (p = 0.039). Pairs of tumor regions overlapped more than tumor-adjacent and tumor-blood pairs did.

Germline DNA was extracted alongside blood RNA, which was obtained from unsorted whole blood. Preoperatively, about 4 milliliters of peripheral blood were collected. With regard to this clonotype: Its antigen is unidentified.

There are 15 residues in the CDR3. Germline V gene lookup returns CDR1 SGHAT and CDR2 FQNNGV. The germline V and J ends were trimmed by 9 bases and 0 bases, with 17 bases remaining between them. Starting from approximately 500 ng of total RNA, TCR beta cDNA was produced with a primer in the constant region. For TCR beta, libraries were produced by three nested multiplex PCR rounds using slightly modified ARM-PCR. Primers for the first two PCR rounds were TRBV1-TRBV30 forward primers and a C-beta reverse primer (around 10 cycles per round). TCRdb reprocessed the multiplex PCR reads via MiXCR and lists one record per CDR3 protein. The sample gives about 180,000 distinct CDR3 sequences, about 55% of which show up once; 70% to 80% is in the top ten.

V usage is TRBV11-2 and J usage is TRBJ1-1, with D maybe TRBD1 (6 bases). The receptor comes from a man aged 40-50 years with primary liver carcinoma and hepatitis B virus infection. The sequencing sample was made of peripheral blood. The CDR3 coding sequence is TGTGCCAGTATCCTTAGTGGGGGCCTGAACACTGAAGCTTTCTTT. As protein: CASILSGGLNTEAFF.